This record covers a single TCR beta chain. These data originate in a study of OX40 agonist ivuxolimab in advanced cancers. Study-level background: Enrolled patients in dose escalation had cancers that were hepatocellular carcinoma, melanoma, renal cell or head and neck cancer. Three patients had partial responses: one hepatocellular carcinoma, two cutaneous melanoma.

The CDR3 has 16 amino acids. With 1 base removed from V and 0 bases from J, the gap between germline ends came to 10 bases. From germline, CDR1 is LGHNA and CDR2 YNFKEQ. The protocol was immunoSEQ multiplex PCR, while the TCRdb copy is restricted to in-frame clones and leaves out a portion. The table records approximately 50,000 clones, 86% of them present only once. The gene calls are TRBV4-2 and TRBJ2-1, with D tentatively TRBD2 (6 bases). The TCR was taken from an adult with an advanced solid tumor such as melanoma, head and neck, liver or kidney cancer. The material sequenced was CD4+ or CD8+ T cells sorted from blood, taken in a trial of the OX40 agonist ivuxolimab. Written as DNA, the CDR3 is TGTGCCAGCAGCCAAGCCGGGGGAAGCTCCTACAATGAGCAGTTCTTC. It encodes CASSQAGGSSYNEQFF.